This T cell receptor beta chain is from a study of cytomegalovirus exposure and HLA in healthy donors. The overall study: Genotyping showed around 80% of 350 to 400 donors falling in the Caucasian-associated ancestry cluster.

PCR amplification relied on 60 Vbeta primers (plus 13 Jbeta primers). TCRdb keeps only in-frame clones here, not all; method: immunoSEQ multiplex PCR. The sample shows tens of thousands of clones, about 68% of them seen only once. This CDR3 region has 14 residues. CDR1 is SNHLY, CDR2 FYNNEI, per germline. Trimming cost V 6 bases and J 4 bases; bases outside gene matches: 8. Sequenced input: PBMCs. The receptor was isolated from a human donor in good health. The chain couples TRBV2 to TRBJ2-7, with TRBD1 matching 8 bases. CDR3 coding DNA: TGTGCCAGCAGCCATAGACAGGGGCCGTACGAGCAGTACTTC. As protein: CASSHRQGPYEQYF.